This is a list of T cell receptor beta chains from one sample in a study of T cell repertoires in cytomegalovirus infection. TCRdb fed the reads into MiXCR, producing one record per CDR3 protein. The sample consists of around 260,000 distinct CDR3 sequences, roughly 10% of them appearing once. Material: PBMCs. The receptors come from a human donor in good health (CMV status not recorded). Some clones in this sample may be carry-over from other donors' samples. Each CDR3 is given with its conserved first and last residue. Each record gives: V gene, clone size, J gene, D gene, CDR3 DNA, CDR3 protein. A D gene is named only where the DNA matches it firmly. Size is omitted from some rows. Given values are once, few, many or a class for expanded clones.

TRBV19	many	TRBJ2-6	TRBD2	TGTGCCAGTAGTATTAACCGAGGACTAGCGGGTTCTGGGGCCAACGTCCTGACTTTC	CASSINRGLAGSGANVLTF
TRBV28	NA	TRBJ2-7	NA	TGTGCCAGCAGTTTGGAGGGGGGCTTGGACTTC	CASSLEGGLDF
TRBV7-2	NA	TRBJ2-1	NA	TGTGCCAGCAGCTCTAGGCCCCCGGGACCGGCCTACAATGAGCAGTTCTTC	CASSSRPPGPAYNEQFF
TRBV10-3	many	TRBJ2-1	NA	TGTGCCATCAGTGATCGTGGGAGCTCCTACAATGAGCAGTTCTTC	CAISDRGSSYNEQFF
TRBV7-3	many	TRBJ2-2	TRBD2	TGTGCCAGCAGCAACTCGGGGGGGCCTACCGGGGAGCTGTTTTTT	CASSNSGGPTGELFF
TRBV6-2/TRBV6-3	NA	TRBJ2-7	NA	TGTGCCAGCAGTTGGACTTTTAATTCCTACGAGCAGTACTTC	CASSWTFNSYEQYF
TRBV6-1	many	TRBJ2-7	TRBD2	TGTGCCAGCAGTGAAGGACTAGCGGGAGGGTACTACGAGCAGTACTTC	CASSEGLAGGYYEQYF
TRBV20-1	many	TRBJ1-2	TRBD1	TGCAGTGCTTCGCAGGGGGTGATCGGCTACACCTTC	CSASQGVIGYTF
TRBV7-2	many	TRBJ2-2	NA	TGTGCCAGCAGCCATTCGAGGACGTACGCGAACACCGGGGAGCTGTTTTTT	CASSHSRTYANTGELFF
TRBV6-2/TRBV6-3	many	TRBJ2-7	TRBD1	TGTGCCAGCAGTTACTCACGTACAGGGGGTTTCGAGCAGTACTTC	CASSYSRTGGFEQYF
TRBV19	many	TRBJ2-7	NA	TGTGCCAGTAGTATCCCTGGCGGGGCAACCTACGAGCAGTACTTC	CASSIPGGATYEQYF
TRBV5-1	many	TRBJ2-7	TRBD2	TGCGCCAGCAGCTTGGCTAGCGGGGGCTTCGAGCAGTACTTC	CASSLASGGFEQYF
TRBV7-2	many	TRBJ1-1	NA	TGTGCCAGCAGCTTCAGGGAAACTGAAGCTTTCTTT	CASSFRETEAFF
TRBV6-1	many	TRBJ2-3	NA	TGTGCCAGCAGATGGTCCACAGATACGCAGTATTTT	CASRWSTDTQYF
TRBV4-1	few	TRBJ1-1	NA	TGCGCCAGCAGCCAAGATCAGGGGTACACTGAAGCTTTCTTT	CASSQDQGYTEAFF
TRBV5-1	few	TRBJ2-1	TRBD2	TGCGCCAGCAGCTTCGGGGGGGTCAACAATGAGCAGTTCTTC	CASSFGGVNNEQFF
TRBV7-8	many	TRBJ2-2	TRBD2	TGTGCCAGCAGCTTAGCGTTCGGGGGGGGGGCCGGGGAGCTGTTTTTT	CASSLAFGGGAGELFF
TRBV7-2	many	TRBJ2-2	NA	TGTGCCAGCAGCTTAAACGGAGGGACGAACACCGGGGAGCTGTTTTTT	CASSLNGGTNTGELFF
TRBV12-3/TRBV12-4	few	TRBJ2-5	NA	TGTGCCAGCAGTATCCCCGTGGGGCGGCGAGAGACCCAGTACTTC	CASSIPVGRRETQYF
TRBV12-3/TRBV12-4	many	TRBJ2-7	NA	TGTGCCAGCAGTTTATCCTATAGGGGGGGTTACGAGCAGTACTTC	CASSLSYRGGYEQYF
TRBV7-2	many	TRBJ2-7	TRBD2	TGTGCCAGCAGCCCACGGACTAGCGGGCGGACCTACGAGCAGTACTTC	CASSPRTSGRTYEQYF
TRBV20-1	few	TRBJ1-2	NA	TGCAGTGCTAGATACGACCAGTTGGGCTACACCTTC	CSARYDQLGYTF
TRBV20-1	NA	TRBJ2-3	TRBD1	TGCAGTGGCGGTCCCGGGACAGGGTACACAGATACGCAGTATTTT	CSGGPGTGYTDTQYF
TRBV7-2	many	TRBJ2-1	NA	TGTGCCAGCAGCTTAGCCCAGGGGAACAATGAGCAGTTCTTC	CASSLAQGNNEQFF
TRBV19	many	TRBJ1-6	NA	TGTGCCAGTAGTATTGAGTGGAGTGGGACACCCCTCCACTTT	CASSIEWSGTPLHF
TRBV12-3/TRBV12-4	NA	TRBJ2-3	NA	TGTGCCAGCAGTTTACAGGTCCAGGATACGCAGTATTTT	CASSLQVQDTQYF
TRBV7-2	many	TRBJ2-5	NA	TGTGCCAGCAGAATTATTCATGAGACCCAGTACTTC	CASRIIHETQYF
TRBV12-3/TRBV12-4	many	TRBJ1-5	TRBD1	TGTGCCAGCAGTCAACGGACAGGAAGCAATCAGCCCCAGCATTTT	CASSQRTGSNQPQHF
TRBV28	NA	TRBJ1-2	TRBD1	TGTGCCAGCAGTCCCCGACAGGGGGTAAGGGAATACACCTTC	CASSPRQGVREYTF
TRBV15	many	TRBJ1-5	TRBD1	TGTGCCACCAGCAGCTCAGGAGGACAGGTTAATTGGCCCCAGCATTTT	CATSSSGGQVNWPQHF
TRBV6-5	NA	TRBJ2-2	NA	TGTGCCAGCAGTCGACTGACTGTAACCGGGGAGCTGTTTTTT	CASSRLTVTGELFF
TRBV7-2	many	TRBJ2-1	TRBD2	TGTGCCAGCAGCCGGACTAGCGGGAATCGGGATGCCTACAATGAGCAGTTCTTC	CASSRTSGNRDAYNEQFF
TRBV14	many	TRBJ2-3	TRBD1	TGTGCCAGCAGCCAAGGAAGGGGACAGGGGGCAGATACGCAGTATTTT	CASSQGRGQGADTQYF
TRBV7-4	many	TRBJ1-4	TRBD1	TGTGCCAGCAGCTTATTTATCCAGACTTGGGACAGCTGTAATGAAAAACTGTTTTTT	CASSLFIQTWDSCNEKLFF
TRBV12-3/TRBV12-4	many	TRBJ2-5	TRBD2	TGTGCCAGCACGGGAGGGAAAGAGACCCAGTACTTC	CASTGGKETQYF
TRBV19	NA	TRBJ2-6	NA	TGTGCCAGTAGCAGGGGTTCCCTAGGCGTCCTGACTTTC	CASSRGSLGVLTF